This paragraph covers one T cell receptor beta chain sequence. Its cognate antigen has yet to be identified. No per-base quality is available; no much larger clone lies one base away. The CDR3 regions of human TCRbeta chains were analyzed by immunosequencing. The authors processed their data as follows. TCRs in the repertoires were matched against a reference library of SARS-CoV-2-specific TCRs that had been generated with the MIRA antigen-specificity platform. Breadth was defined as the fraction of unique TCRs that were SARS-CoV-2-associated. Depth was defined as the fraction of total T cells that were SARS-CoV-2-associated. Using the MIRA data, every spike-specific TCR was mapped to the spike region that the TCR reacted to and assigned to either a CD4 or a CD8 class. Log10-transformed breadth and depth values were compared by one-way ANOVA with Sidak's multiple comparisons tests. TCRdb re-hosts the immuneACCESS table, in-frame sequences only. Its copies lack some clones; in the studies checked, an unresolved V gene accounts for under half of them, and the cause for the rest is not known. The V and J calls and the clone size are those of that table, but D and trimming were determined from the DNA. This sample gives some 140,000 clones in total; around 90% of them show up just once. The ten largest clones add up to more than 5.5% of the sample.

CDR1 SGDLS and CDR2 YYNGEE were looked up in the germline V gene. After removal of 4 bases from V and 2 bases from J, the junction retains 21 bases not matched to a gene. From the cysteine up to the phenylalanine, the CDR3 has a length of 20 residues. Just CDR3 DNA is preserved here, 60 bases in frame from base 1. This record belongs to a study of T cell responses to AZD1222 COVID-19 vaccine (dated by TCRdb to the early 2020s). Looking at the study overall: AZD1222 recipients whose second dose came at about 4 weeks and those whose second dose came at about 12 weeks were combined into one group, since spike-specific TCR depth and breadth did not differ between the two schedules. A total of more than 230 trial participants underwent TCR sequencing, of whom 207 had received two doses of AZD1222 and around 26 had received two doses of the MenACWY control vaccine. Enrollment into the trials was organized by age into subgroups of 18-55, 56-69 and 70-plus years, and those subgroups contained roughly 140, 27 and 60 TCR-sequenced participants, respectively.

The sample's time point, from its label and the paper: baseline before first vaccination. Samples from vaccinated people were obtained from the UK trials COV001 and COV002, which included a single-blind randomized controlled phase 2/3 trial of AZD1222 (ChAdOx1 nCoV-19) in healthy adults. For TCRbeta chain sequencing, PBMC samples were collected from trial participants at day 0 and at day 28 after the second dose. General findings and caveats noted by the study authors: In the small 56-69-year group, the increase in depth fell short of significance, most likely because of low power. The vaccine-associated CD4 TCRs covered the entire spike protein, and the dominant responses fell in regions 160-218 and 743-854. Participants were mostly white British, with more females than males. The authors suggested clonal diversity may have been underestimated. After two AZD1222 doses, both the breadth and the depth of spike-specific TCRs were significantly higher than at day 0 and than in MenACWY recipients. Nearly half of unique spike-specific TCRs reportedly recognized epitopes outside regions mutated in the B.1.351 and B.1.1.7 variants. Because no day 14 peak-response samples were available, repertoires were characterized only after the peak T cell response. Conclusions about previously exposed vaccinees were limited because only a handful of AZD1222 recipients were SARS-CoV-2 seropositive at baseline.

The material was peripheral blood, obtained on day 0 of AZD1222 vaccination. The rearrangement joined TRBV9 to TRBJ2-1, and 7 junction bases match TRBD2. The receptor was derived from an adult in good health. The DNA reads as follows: TGTGCCAGCAGCTCCCACCCGACTTTGACCGGGACTACCGCCTACAATGAGCAGTTCTTC. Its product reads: CASSSHPTLTGTTAYNEQFF.